This TCR beta chain appears in the sequencing data of a study of T cell changes during pregnancy in multiple sclerosis. CDR1 SGHTA and CDR2 FQGNSA come from the germline V gene. The V and J ends lost 1 base and 4 bases respectively, with 9 bases between them. The CDR3 loop spans 14 amino acids. A single count supports this clone. TCRdb's table, derived via immunoSEQ multiplex PCR, lists solely in-frame clones and lacks some. In the table there are 65,000 to 70,000 clones, around 92% of which are singletons. This chain links TRBV7-2 with TRBJ2-3; D not certain. This sequence originates from a female donor in good health, enrolled as a control in a pregnancy study. The sequencing used peripheral blood, collected in the third trimester of pregnancy. The CDR3 here is CASSLGAVPDTQYF. The CDR3 DNA reads TGTGCCAGCAGCTTAGGTGCGGTCCCAGATACGCAGTATTTT.